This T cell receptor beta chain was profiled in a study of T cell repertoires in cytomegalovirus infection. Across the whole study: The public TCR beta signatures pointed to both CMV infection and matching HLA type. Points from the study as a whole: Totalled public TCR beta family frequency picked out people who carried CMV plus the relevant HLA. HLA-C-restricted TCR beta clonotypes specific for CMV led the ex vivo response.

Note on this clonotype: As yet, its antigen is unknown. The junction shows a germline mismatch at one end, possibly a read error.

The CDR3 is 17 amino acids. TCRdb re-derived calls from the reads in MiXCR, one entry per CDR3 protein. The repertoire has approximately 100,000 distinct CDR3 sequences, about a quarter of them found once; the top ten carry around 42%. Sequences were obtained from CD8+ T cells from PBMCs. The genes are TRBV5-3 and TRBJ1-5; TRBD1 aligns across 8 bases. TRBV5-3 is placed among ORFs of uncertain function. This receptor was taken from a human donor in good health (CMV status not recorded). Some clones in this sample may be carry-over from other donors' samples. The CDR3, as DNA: TGTGCCAGCAGCTCTAAGACAGGGGACGTCGGCAATCAGCCCCAGCATTTT. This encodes CASSSKTGDVGNQPQHF.